The 10 T cell receptor beta chains below come from one sample, sequenced in a study of T cells expressing NK-cell markers. From its re-call of the 5' RACE reads, TCRdb lists each CDR3 protein once, without DNA. Found here are around 280,000 distinct CDR3 sequences; the top ten clones hold roughly 0.4%. The sequenced material came from blood T cells: a sorted CD56 or NKG2C T cell subset, CD4+ or CD8+ T cells, or bulk PBMC T cells (not recorded which). Source of these receptors: a man aged 18 to 29 in good health.

V gene TRBV6-1 combines with J gene TRBJ1-2. From germline, CDR1 is MNHNS and CDR2 SASEGT. This CDR3 region has 13 residues. The CDR3 sequence is CASRTAINYGYTF.

The genes are TRBV29-1 and TRBJ2-1; no DNA is available, so the TRBD1 call from TCRdb remains unchecked. Per germline, CDR1 SQVTM and CDR2 ANQGSEA. The CDR3 is 14 residues long. The CDR3: CSVERPGGIDEQFF.

The rearrangement uses TRBV5-6 and TRBJ2-1; without DNA, the TCRdb call of TRBD2 cannot be checked. The CDR3 runs 17 residues. CDR1 SGHDT and CDR2 YYEEEE come from the germline V gene. Here the CDR3 reads CASSWGLAGGPRNEQFF.

The chain uses TRBV12-3 or TRBV12-4 and TRBJ1-2; TCRdb gives TRBD1 as the D gene, but with no DNA this cannot be confirmed. This CDR3 has 15 amino acids. Here the CDR3 reads CASTLRGQRNYGYTF.

The chain joins TRBV30 to TRBJ2-3; TCRdb returns TRBD1, unconfirmable since there is no DNA. The CDR3 contains 14 residues. Germline V gene data show CDR1 as GTSNPN and CDR2 as SVGIG (reference sequence). CDR3 protein: CAWSRELGTDTQYF.

The chain carries TRBV7-2 and TRBJ2-3; the D call of TRBD2 rests on TCRdb alone, since no DNA is present to check it. Germline values: CDR1 SGHTA, CDR2 FQGNSA. The CDR3 has 13 amino acids. CDR3 in amino acids: CASSPSGESLQYF. Full variable domain (outside the CDR3, taken from reference TRBV7-2 and TRBJ2-3): GAGVSQSPSNKVTEKGKDVELRCDPISGHTALYWYRQSLGQGLEFLIYFQGNSAPDKSGLPSDRFSAERTGGSVSTLTIQRTQQEDSAVYLCASSPSGESLQYFGPGTRLTVL.

The chain has TRBV19 and TRBJ2-1. The CDR3 runs to 16 residues. Germline-derived CDR1 and CDR2 are LNHDA and SQIVND (reference sequence). CDR3 amino acids: CASRPISALSYNEQFF.

The chain couples TRBV24-1 to TRBJ2-2; the D call of TRBD2 rests on TCRdb alone, since no DNA is present to check it. Per the germline V gene, CDR1 is KGHDR and CDR2 is SFDVKD. The CDR3 sequence is 15 residues long. The CDR3 is CATSVSGLNTGELFF.

V is TRBV20-1 and J is TRBJ2-3; TCRdb's D call, TRBD2, is unchecked because there is no DNA. This CDR3 spans 13 amino acids. From germline, CDR1 is DFQATT and CDR2 SNEGSKA (reference sequence). The CDR3 here is CSAPAARTDTQYF.

The chain uses TRBV24-1 and TRBJ2-6. CDR3 length equals 12 residues. In germline, CDR1 is KGHDR, CDR2 SFDVKD. CDR3 residues: CATSDHRHVLTF.